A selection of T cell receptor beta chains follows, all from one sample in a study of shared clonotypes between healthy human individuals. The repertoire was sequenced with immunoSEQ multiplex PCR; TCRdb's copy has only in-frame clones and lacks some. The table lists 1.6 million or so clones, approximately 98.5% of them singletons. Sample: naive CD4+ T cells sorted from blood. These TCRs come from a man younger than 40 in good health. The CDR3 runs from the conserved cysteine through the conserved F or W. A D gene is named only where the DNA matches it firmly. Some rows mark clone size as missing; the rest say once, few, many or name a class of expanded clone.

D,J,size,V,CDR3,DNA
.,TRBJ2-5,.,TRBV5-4,CASSSPGRETQYF,TGTGCCAGCAGCTCACCGGGCAGGGAGACCCAGTACTTC
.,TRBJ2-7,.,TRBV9,CASSVGSPSYEQYF,TGTGCCAGCAGCGTAGGGAGCCCCTCCTACGAGCAGTACTTC
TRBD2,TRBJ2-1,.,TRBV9,CASSVDGLAGNEQFF,TGTGCCAGCAGCGTAGATGGGCTAGCGGGAAATGAGCAGTTCTTC
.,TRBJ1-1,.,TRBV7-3,CASSKWLGDTEAFF,TGTGCCAGCAGCAAATGGTTAGGTGACACTGAAGCTTTCTTT
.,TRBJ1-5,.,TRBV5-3,CARREGPRHQLFCNQPQHF,TGTGCCAGAAGGGAGGGACCTCGGCACCAACTTTTTTGCAATCAGCCCCAGCATTTT
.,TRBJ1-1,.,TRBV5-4,CASSPNTATRTEAFF,TGTGCCAGCAGCCCTAATACGGCTACACGGACTGAAGCTTTCTTT
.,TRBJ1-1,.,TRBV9,CASSVSMGPWAEAFF,TGTGCCAGCAGCGTCTCGATGGGACCCTGGGCTGAAGCTTTCTTT
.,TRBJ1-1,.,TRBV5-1,CASSLEVTAMNTEAFF,TGCGCCAGCAGCTTGGAGGTGACAGCGATGAACACTGAAGCTTTCTTT
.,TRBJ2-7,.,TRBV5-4,CASSLGAGKTYEQYF,TGTGCCAGCAGCTTGGGTGCAGGTAAGACCTACGAGCAGTACTTC
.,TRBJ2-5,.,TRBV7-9,CASTPKGVQETQYF,TGTGCCAGCACCCCCAAGGGGGTCCAAGAGACCCAGTACTTC
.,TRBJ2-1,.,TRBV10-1,CASSESKGPRNEQFF,TGCGCCAGCAGTGAGTCGAAGGGACCCCGCAATGAGCAGTTCTTC
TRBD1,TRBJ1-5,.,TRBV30,CAWSRQGAVQPQHF,TGTGCCTGGAGCCGACAGGGGGCGGTTCAGCCCCAGCATTTT
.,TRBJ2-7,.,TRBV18,CASSHRGAGNLYEQYF,TGTGCCAGCTCACACCGGGGGGCGGGAAATCTCTACGAGCAGTACTTC
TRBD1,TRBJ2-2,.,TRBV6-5,CASRQGGAGELFF,TGTGCCAGCAGACAGGGGGGCGCCGGGGAGCTGTTTTTT
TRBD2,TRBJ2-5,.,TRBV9,CASSPAGLAGFQETQYF,TGTGCCAGCAGCCCCGCCGGACTAGCGGGGTTCCAAGAGACCCAGTACTTC
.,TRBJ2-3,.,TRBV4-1,CASSHSLGQPIPDTQYF,TGCGCCAGCAGCCATAGTCTAGGACAGCCAATACCAGATACGCAGTATTTT
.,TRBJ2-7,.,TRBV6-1,CASKSGRIYEQYF,TGTGCCAGCAAATCGGGCAGAATCTACGAGCAGTACTTC
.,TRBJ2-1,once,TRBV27,CASSRYNEQFF,TGTGCCAGCTCCAGATACAATGAGCAGTTCTTC
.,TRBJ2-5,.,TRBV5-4,CASSLAGYQETQYF,TGTGCCAGCAGCTTGGCCGGTTACCAAGAGACCCAGTACTTC
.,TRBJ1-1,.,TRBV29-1,CSVTSKQNTEAFF,TGCAGCGTTACCAGTAAGCAGAACACTGAAGCTTTCTTT
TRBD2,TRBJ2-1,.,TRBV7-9,CASSPRLAGESYNEQFF,TGTGCCAGCAGCCCAAGACTAGCGGGAGAGTCCTACAATGAGCAGTTCTTC
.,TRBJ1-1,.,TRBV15,CATSRRGFEAFF,TGTGCCACCAGCAGAAGGGGTTTTGAAGCTTTCTTT
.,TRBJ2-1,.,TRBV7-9,CASSLISYRANEQFF,TGTGCCAGCAGCTTGATTTCCTACAGGGCGAATGAGCAGTTCTTC
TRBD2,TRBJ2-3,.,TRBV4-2,CASSQGTSGRSEDTQYF,TGTGCCAGCAGCCAGGGGACTAGCGGGAGGAGCGAAGATACGCAGTATTTT
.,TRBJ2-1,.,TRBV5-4,CVCGWENDNEQFF,TGTGTCTGCGGCTGGGAGAACGACAATGAGCAGTTCTTC
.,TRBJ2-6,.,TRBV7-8,CASSLIQGGGANVLTF,TGTGCCAGCAGCCTTATACAGGGTGGCGGGGCCAACGTCCTGACTTTC
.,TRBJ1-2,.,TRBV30,CAWSLNRGLGYTF,TGTGCCTGGAGCCTTAATCGGGGTCTTGGCTACACCTTC
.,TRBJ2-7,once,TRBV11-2,CASSHKTPDYEQYF,TGTGCCAGCAGCCACAAGACGCCTGACTACGAGCAGTACTTC
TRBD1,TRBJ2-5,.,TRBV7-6,CASSFDRGKETQYF,TGTGCCAGCAGCTTCGACAGGGGAAAAGAGACCCAGTACTTC
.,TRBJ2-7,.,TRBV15,CATSRVLPSPYEQYF,TGTGCCACCAGCAGAGTACTACCCAGCCCCTACGAGCAGTACTTC
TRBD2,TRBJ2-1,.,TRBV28,CASSLPKPGTSGIGSYNEQFF,TGTGCCAGCAGTTTACCTAAACCCGGGACTAGCGGGATAGGGAGTTACAATGAGCAGTTCTTC
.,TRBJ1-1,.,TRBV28,CASSLLTDKTGAFF,TGTGCCAGCAGTTTGTTGACAGACAAAACGGGGGCTTTCTTT
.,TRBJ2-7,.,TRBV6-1,CASARDTLYEQYF,TGTGCCAGCGCCAGGGACACACTCTACGAGCAGTACTTC
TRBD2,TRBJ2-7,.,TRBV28,CASSWSPPSGRAHEQYF,TGTGCCAGCAGTTGGAGCCCCCCCAGCGGGAGAGCCCACGAGCAGTACTTC